This T cell receptor (beta chain) was documented in a study of beta chain features in type 1 diabetes. Per donor, one heparinised blood draw averaged roughly 110 mL. Central memory, naive, regulatory and stem cell-like memory CD4+ cells were sorted by CD45RO/CCR7/CD25/CD127/CD95/CD27. With V trimmed by 3 bases and J by 0 bases, 8 bases remained unmatched. Germline V gives CDR1 SGHRS, CDR2 YFSETQ. The CDR3 contains 18 residues. As every portion of the isolated RNA was reverse transcribed, the sequencing read expressed TCRB transcripts. The method was immunoSEQ multiplex PCR; TCRdb's version includes in-frame clones alone and lacks a portion of them. The sample records 250,000 to 350,000 clones, 11% being singletons.

The sample consisted of naive CD4+ T cells from blood. The sequence was obtained from a woman in her twenties or thirties in good health. The J gene is TRBJ2-1, the V gene TRBV5-1; TRBD2 aligns across 11 bases. The CDR3 region has the DNA TGCGCCAGCAGCTACTTAGTTAGCGGGAGGGGCTCCTACAATGAGCAGTTCTTC. It specifies CASSYLVSGRGSYNEQFF.